This paragraph covers one T cell receptor (beta chain) sequence. The data derive from a study of T cell changes during pregnancy in multiple sclerosis. After removal of 7 bases from V and 0 bases from J, the junction contained 3 bases not matched to a gene. Germline CDR1 is LGHNT and CDR2 is FRNRAP. The CDR3 is made up of 14 amino acids. Sequencing was performed with immunoSEQ multiplex PCR; in TCRdb, only in-frame clones are kept and a portion is missing. The sample has tens of thousands of clones; 80% to 90% are singletons. The source material was CD4+ T cells from peripheral blood mononuclear cells, sampled in the first trimester of pregnancy. The source of this sequence is a female donor with multiple sclerosis, enrolled in a pregnancy study. This chain joins TRBV12-5 and TRBJ2-3, with 8 bases lining up with TRBD2. Written as DNA, the CDR3 is TGTGCTAGTGCGGGAGGGCGGAGCACAGATACGCAGTATTTT. Protein: CASAGGRSTDTQYF.